A single sample is the source of the 19 T cell receptor beta chains below, sequenced in a study of T cell repertoires in cytomegalovirus infection. For these receptors, no antigen is known. Each CDR3 protein gets one entry after TCRdb re-called the reads with MiXCR. Of about 500,000 distinct CDR3 sequences listed, around a third are singletons. The sample was cultured PBMCs, taken from culture after CMV antigen stimulation. The receptors stem from a human donor in good health (CMV status not recorded). Some clones in this sample may be carry-over from other donors' samples.

The chain links TRBV6-9 to TRBJ1-1, with no clear D. The V end was cut by 7 bases, the J end by 5 bases, with 14 bases between. Per germline, CDR1 MNHGY and CDR2 SVAAGI. The CDR3 is 13 residues long. CDR3 sequence (DNA): TGTGCCAGCAACCAGACCCCCCGAACTGAAGCTTTCTTT. This codes for CASNQTPRTEAFF.

The rearrangement joins TRBV28 to TRBJ2-7; 8 bases agree with TRBD2. The CDR3 is made up of 15 amino acids. The germline V gene has CDR1 MDHEN and CDR2 SYDVKM. J gave up 0 bases and V 2 bases, and 3 bases lay outside the gene matches. The CDR3 bases are TGTGCCAGCAGTTTAACTAGCGGTTTCTCCTACGAGCAGTACTTC. This sequence encodes CASSLTSGFSYEQYF.

This clonotype was found a few times. The V gene is TRBV7-8, the J gene TRBJ2-5, with unresolved D. V was cut by 4 bases and J by 10 bases, with 16 bases left in between. This CDR3 comprises 13 residues. Germline V gene sequence: CDR1 SGHVS, CDR2 FQNEAQ. The CDR3 region has the DNA TGTGCCAGCAGCTCGTTTCTGACCGCGATCCAGTACTTC. Translated, it gives CASSSFLTAIQYF.

There are a few counts of this clonotype. The rearrangement uses TRBV7-2 and TRBJ1-2, with D perhaps matching TRBD1 (6 bases). The CDR3 sequence is 14 residues long. V lost 6 bases and J lost 8, with 19 bases in between. CDR1 is SGHTA and CDR2 is FQGNSA in the germline V gene. The CDR3 sequence is CASSSSPTGWGYTF. CDR3 nucleotide sequence: TGTGCCAGCAGTTCGTCCCCGACAGGCTGGGGCTACACCTTC.

V usage is TRBV27 and J usage is TRBJ1-5; no clear D. Germline CDR1 and CDR2: MNHEY and SMNVEV (reference sequence). This CDR3 region has 15 residues. V was pared by 1 base and J by 2 bases, with 9 bases between. DNA of the CDR3: TGTGCCAGCAGTTTATTAAGGCCGGGCAATCAGCCCCAGCATTTT. It translates to CASSLLRPGNQPQHF.

This clonotype was found many times. CDR3 coding DNA: TGTGCCAGCACCCGGGGGAGTAGAACAAATAATTCACCCCTCCACTTT. It translates to CASTRGSRTNNSPLHF. The J gene is TRBJ1-6, the V gene TRBV7-9; D perhaps matches TRBD1 (5 bases). Germline V gene data show CDR1 as SEHNR and CDR2 as FQNEAQ (reference sequence). The CDR3 runs 16 residues. V shed 7 bases and J shed 5 bases, with 18 bases lying between them. Using reference TRBV7-9 and TRBJ1-6 for the parts outside the CDR3, the full variable domain is DTGVSQNPRHKITKRGQNVTFRCDPISEHNRLYWYRQTLGQGPEFLTYFQNEAQLEKSRLLSDRFSAERPKGSFSTLEIQRTEQGDSAMYLCASTRGSRTNNSPLHFGNGTRLTVT.

This chain connects TRBV24-1 to TRBJ2-1, with D possibly being TRBD2 (5 bases). In germline, CDR1 is KGHDR, CDR2 SFDVKD. The V gene lost 5 bases and the J gene lost 3 bases, with 7 bases spanning the gap. This CDR3 has 13 amino acids. As DNA, the CDR3 is TGTGCCACCAGTGCGGGATTCTACAATGAGCAGTTCTTC. Amino acids: CATSAGFYNEQFF.

This clonotype was counted only a few times. CDR3 in amino acids: CAIGRGAANTGELFF. DNA of the CDR3: TGTGCCATCGGTCGCGGGGCCGCGAACACCGGGGAGCTGTTTTTT. The chain uses TRBV10-3 and TRBJ2-2; tentatively, D is TRBD2 (6 bases). The germline V gene encodes CDR1 ENHRY and CDR2 SYGVKD. Trimming stripped 8 bases from V and 0 bases from J, with 13 bases between. The CDR3 covers 15 residues.

V gene TRBV15 combines with J gene TRBJ1-2; 8 bases are shared with TRBD1. The CDR3 consists of 14 residues. Germline values: CDR1 LNHNV, CDR2 YYDKDF (reference sequence). After removal of 6 bases from V and 6 bases from J, the junction contained 9 bases not matched to a gene. The CDR3 here is CATSSPGGEHGYTF. The DNA of the CDR3 is TGTGCCACCAGTAGTCCAGGGGGCGAACATGGCTACACCTTC.

The J gene is TRBJ1-1, the V gene TRBV7-8; D ambiguous. V gave up 0 bases and J gave up 3 bases, with 8 bases separating them. Germline V gene data show CDR1 as SGHVS and CDR2 as FQNEAQ. This CDR3 spans 14 amino acids. The CDR3 reads CASSLAERYTEAFF. CDR3 coding DNA: TGTGCCAGCAGCTTAGCCGAGAGGTACACTGAAGCTTTCTTT.

This clonotype was seen repeatedly, ten times or more. This chain uses TRBV4-3 with TRBJ2-3; the D is unclear. V lost 1 base to trimming and J lost 1 base, with 6 bases between them. CDR1 is LGHNA, CDR2 YSLEER, per germline. CDR3 size: 14 residues. The CDR3 sequence: CASSQAQGTDTQYF. CDR3 DNA sequence: TGCGCCAGCAGCCAAGCCCAAGGCACAGATACGCAGTATTTT.

This clonotype has just a few counts. The V call is TRBV7-2, the J call TRBJ2-1; a weak D match, TRBD1 (6 bases). The germline gives CDR1 SGHTA, CDR2 FQGNSA. V was clipped by 5 bases and J by 7 bases, with 15 bases between them. The CDR3 totals 14 residues. CDR3 region: CASSRFGGRNEQFF. The DNA for the CDR3 is TGTGCCAGCAGCCGATTTGGGGGCCGGAATGAGCAGTTCTTC.

This clonotype came up many times. This sequence joins TRBV11-2 and TRBJ1-4; D is uncertain. The CDR3 is 13 residues long. V dropped 5 bases and J dropped 5 bases, with 9 bases sitting between them. Germline V CDR1 and CDR2: SGHAT, FQNNGV. The CDR3 spells CASSPRLNEKLFF. The CDR3 bases are TGTGCCAGCAGCCCCAGGTTAAATGAAAAACTGTTTTTT.

The chain uses TRBV28 and TRBJ1-1; 7 positions agree with TRBD1. The germline gives CDR1 MDHEN, CDR2 SYDVKM. After removal of 8 bases from V and 0 bases from J, the junction contained 3 bases not matched to a gene. CDR3 length: 13 amino acids. The CDR3 DNA sequence: TGTGCCAGCGACAGGGAAATGAACACTGAAGCTTTCTTT. Translation gives CASDREMNTEAFF. Full variable domain (rest looked up from reference TRBV28 and TRBJ1-1): DVKVTQSSRYLVKRTGEKVFLECVQDMDHENMFWYRQDPGLGLRLIYFSYDVKMKEKGDIPEGYSVSREKKERFSLILESASTNQTSMYLCASDREMNTEAFFGQGTRLTVV.

This clonotype occurred a few times. The rearrangement links TRBV10-3 to TRBJ1-5; D might be TRBD1 (5 bases). The length of the CDR3 is 13 residues. Trimming shortened V by 6 bases and J by 4 bases, and 10 bases separated the two germline ends. Germline CDR1 reads ENHRY; CDR2 reads SYGVKD. The chain's CDR3 is CAISAAGNQPQHF. DNA for the CDR3: TGTGCCATCAGCGCAGCAGGGAATCAGCCCCAGCATTTT.

This clonotype has a count of ten or more. V gene TRBV7-2 combines with J gene TRBJ1-2; 9 bases fit TRBD1. Losses at the gene ends were 6 bases for V and 6 bases for J; bases not matched to a gene: 14. The CDR3 is 16 residues long. Germline values: CDR1 SGHTA, CDR2 FQGNSA. The CDR3 spells CASSSPEGDREDGYTF. Written as DNA, the CDR3 is TGTGCCAGCAGTTCACCCGAGGGGGACAGGGAGGATGGCTACACCTTC.

This sequence joins TRBV29-1 and TRBJ1-5, with a possible D match to TRBD1 (6 bases). V lost 5 bases and J 0 bases, leaving 17 bases between the germline ends. Germline V gene lookup returns CDR1 SQVTM and CDR2 ANQGSEA. CDR3 length equals 16 residues. CDR3 amino acids: CSVLLAGVDSNQPQHF. The CDR3 coding sequence is TGCAGCGTTCTTCTCGCAGGGGTGGATAGCAATCAGCCCCAGCATTTT.

This clonotype was found a few times. The chain couples TRBV7-6 to TRBJ2-7; 10 bases are shared with TRBD2. Germline V CDR1 and CDR2: SGHVS, FNYEAQ. With 5 bases clipped from V and 5 bases from J, the junction kept 12 bases outside the gene matches. The CDR3 totals 16 residues. The CDR3 DNA sequence: TGTGCCAGCAGCCGTGCCCTAGCGGGAGTCACCCACGAGCAGTACTTC. This sequence encodes CASSRALAGVTHEQYF.

The rearrangement joins TRBV19 to TRBJ1-6, with unresolved D. Trimming left V 5 bases short and J 0 bases short, with 11 bases between. Germline loops: CDR1 LNHDA, CDR2 SQIVND (reference sequence). This CDR3 comprises 16 residues. The chain's CDR3 is CASSSAGRSYNSPLHF. Here the CDR3 DNA reads TGTGCCAGTAGTTCCGCTGGGCGCTCCTATAATTCACCCCTCCACTTT.